This T cell receptor beta chain was sequenced in a study of T cell responses to AZD1222 COVID-19 vaccine. Study-wide findings and caveats: Nearly half of spike-specific TCRs reportedly go after variant regions that carry no mutations. Clonal diversity was possibly underestimated, and white British individuals and females predominated among donors. Vaccination with two AZD1222 doses was followed by a rise in Spike-specific TCR breadth and depth. The study found vaccine-associated CD4 TCRs spanning spike, dominant at 160-218 and 743-854.

TCRdb keeps only in-frame clones here, not all; method: immunoSEQ multiplex PCR. The sample has 100,000 or so clones, around 87% seen once. The CDR3 is made up of 15 amino acids. The germline V gene has CDR1 SNHLY and CDR2 FYNNEI. Trimming took off 6 bases at V and 4 bases at J, with 17 bases between the two ends. Concerning this clone itself: Its antigen is currently unknown.

The gene calls are TRBV2 and TRBJ2-3, with D tentatively TRBD1 (5 bases). The specimen comprised peripheral blood, sampled on day 0 of MenACWY control vaccination. This clonotype was sampled from an adult in good health. The CDR3 sequence is CASSRTQGRADTQYF. The CDR3 DNA follows: TGTGCCAGCAGCAGGACGCAGGGTCGGGCAGATACGCAGTATTTT.